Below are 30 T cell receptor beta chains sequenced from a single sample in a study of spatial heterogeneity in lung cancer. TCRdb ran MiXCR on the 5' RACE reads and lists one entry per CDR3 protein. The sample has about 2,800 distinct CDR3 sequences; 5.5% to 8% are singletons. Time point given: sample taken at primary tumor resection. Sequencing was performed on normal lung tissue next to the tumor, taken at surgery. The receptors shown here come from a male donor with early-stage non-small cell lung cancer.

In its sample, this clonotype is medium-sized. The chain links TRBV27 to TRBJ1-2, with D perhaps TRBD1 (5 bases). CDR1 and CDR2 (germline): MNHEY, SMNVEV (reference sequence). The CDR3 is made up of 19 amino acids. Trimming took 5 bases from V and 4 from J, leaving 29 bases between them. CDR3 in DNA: TGTGCCAGCAGTAGTCAAAAACAGGCTAATCCCAGCGGGGGCTATGGCTACACCTTC. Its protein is CASSSQKQANPSGGYGYTF.

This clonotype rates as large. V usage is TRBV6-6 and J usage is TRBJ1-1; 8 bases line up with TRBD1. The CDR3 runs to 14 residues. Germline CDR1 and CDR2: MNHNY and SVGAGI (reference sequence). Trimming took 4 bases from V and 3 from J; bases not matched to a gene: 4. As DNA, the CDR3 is TGTGCCAGCAGTTCAGGGGGCTCGTACACTGAAGCTTTCTTT. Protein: CASSSGGSYTEAFF.

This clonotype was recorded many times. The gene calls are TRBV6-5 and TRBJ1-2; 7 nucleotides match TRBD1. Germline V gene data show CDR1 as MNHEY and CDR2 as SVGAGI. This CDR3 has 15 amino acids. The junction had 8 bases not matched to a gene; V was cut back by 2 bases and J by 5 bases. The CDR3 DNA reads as TGTGCCAGCAGTTACCTGCTCGGGACAGCGTATGGCTACACCTTC. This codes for CASSYLLGTAYGYTF.

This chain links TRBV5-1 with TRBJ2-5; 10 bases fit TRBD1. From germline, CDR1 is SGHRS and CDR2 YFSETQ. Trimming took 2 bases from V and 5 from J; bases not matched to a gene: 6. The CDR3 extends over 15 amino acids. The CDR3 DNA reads TGCGCCAGCAGCTTCACCGGGACAGGGGACGAGACCCAGTACTTC. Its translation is CASSFTGTGDETQYF.

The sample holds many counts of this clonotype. CDR3 nucleotides: TGTGCCAGCAGCCAAGATCTAAGGACTACGAACACAGATACGCAGTATTTT. Its protein product is CASSQDLRTTNTDTQYF. The chain has TRBV3-1 and TRBJ2-3; D perhaps matches TRBD2 (6 bases). The CDR3 sequence is 17 residues long. Germline-derived CDR1 and CDR2 are LGHDT and YNNKEL (reference sequence). V gave up 0 bases and J gave up 2 bases, with 15 bases separating them.

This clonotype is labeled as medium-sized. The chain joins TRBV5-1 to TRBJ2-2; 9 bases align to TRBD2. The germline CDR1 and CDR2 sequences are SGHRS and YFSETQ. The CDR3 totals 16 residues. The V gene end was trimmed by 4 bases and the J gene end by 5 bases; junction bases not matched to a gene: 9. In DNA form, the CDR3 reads TGCGCCAGCAGCGCCTGGGGCGGACTAGCGACCGGGGAGCTGTTTTTT. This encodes CASSAWGGLATGELFF.

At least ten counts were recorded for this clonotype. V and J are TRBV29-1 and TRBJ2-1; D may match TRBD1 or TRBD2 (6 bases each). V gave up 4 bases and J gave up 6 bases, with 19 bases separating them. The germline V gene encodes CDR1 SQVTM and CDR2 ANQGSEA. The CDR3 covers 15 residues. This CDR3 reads CSVGSVTGRPNEQFF. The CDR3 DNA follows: TGCAGCGTTGGGTCGGTCACAGGGAGGCCCAATGAGCAGTTCTTC.

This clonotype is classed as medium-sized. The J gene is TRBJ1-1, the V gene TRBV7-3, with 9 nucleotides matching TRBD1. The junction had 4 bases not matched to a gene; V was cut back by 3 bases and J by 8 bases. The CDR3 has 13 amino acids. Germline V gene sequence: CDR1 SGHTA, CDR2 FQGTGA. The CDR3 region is CASSLVGQGEAFF. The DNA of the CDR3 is TGTGCCAGCAGCTTGGTGGGACAGGGAGAAGCTTTCTTT.

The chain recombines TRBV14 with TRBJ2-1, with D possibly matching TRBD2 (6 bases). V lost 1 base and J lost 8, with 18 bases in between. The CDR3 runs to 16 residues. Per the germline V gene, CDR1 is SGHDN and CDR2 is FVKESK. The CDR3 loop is CASSQARDFLFDEQFF. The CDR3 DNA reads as TGTGCCAGCAGCCAAGCTCGGGACTTCTTGTTTGATGAGCAGTTCTTC.

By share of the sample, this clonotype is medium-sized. This chain's CDR3 is CASSQNAGDQPQHF. The CDR3 DNA reads TGCGCCAGCAGCCAAAACGCAGGGGATCAGCCCCAGCATTTT. The chain is built from TRBV4-1 and TRBJ1-5, with D possibly TRBD1 on 6 matching bases. There are 14 residues in the CDR3. Trimming left V 2 bases short and J 5 bases short, with 10 bases between. Germline V gene data show CDR1 as MGHRA and CDR2 as YSYEKL.

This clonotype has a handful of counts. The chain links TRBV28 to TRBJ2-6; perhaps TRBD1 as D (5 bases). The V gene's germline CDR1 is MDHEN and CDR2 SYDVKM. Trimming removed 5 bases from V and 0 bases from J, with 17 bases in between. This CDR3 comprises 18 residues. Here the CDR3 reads CASSPRQITYSGANVLTF. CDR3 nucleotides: TGTGCCAGCAGTCCCCGACAGATTACATACTCTGGGGCCAACGTCCTGACTTTC. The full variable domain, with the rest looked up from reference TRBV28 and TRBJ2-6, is DVKVTQSSRYLVKRTGEKVFLECVQDMDHENMFWYRQDPGLGLRLIYFSYDVKMKEKGDIPEGYSVSREKKERFSLILESASTNQTSMYLCASSPRQITYSGANVLTFGAGSRLTVL.

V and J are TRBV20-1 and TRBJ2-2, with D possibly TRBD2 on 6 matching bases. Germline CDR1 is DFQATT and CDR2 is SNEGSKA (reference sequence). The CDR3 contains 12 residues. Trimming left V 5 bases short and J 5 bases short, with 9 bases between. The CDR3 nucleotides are TGCAGTGCTGACCGGGAGACCGGGGAGCTGTTTTTT. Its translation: CSADRETGELFF.

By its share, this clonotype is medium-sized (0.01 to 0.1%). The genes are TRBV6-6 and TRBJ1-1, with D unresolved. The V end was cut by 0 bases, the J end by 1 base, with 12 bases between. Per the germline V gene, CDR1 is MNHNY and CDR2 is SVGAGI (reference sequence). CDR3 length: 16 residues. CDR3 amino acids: CASSYSVGRENTEAFF. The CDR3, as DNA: TGTGCCAGCAGTTACTCCGTAGGGCGGGAGAACACTGAAGCTTTCTTT.

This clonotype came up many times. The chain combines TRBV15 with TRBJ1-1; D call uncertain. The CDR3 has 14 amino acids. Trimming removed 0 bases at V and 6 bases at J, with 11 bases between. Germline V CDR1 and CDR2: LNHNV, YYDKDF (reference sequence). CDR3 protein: CATSRDFRAAEAFF. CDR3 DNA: TGTGCCACCAGCAGAGATTTTAGGGCGGCTGAAGCTTTCTTT.

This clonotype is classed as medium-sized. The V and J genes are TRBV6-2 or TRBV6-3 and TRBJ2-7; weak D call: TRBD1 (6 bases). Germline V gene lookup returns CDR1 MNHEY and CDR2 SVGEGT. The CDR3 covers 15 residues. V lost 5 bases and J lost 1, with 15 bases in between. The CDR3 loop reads CASSRTAGQSYEQYF. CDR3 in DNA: TGTGCCAGCAGTCGGACCGCCGGACAGTCCTACGAGCAGTACTTC.

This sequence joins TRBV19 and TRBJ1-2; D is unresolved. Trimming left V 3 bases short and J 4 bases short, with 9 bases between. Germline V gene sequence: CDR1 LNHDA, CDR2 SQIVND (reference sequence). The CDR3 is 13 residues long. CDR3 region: CASSILSGYGYTF. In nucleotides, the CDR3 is TGTGCCAGTAGTATTTTGAGTGGCTATGGCTACACCTTC.

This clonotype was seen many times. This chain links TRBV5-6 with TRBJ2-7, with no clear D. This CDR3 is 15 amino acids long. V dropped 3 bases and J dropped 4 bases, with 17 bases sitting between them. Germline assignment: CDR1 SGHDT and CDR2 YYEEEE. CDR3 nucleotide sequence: TGTGCCAGCAGCTACGGCGGTACGGCGGTTTACGAGCAGTACTTC. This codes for CASSYGGTAVYEQYF.

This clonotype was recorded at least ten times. This CDR3 is CASSDGETQYF. In DNA, the CDR3 is TGTGCCAGCAGTGACGGAGAGACCCAGTACTTC. The chain combines TRBV2 with TRBJ2-5; D is unresolved. CDR3 size: 11 residues. Trimming removed 3 bases from V and 4 bases from J, with 3 bases in between. Germline CDR1 and CDR2: SNHLY and FYNNEI.

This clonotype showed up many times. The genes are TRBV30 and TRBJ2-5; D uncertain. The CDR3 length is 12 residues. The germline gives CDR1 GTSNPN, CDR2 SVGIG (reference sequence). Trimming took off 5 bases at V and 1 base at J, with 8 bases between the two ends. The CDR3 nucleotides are TGTGCCTGGGACTTTGGCCAAGAGACCCAGTACTTC. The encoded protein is CAWDFGQETQYF.

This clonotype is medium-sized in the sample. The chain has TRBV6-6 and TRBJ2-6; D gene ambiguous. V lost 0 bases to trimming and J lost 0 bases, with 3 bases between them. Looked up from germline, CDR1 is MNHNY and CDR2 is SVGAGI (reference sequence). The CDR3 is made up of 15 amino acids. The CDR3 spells CASSYSNSGANVLTF. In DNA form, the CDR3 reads TGTGCCAGCAGTTACTCCAACTCTGGGGCCAACGTCCTGACTTTC.

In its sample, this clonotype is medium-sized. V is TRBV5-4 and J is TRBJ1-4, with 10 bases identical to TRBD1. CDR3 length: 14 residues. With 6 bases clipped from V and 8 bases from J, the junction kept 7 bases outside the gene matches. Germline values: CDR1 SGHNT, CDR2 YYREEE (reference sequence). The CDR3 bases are TGTGCCAGCACTACCGGGACAGGGGTCGAAAAACTGTTTTTT. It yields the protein CASTTGTGVEKLFF. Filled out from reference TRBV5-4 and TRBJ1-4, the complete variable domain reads ETGVTQSPTHLIKTRGQQVTLRCSSQSGHNTVSWYQQALGQGPQFIFQYYREEENGRGNFPPRFSGLQFPNYSSELNVNALELDDSALYLCASTTGTGVEKLFFGSGTQLSVL.

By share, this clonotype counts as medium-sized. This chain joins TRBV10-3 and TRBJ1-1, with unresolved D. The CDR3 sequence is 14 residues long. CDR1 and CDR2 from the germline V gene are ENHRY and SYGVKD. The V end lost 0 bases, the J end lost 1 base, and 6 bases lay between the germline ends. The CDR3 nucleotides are TGTGCCATCAGTGAGTCAACGGGGAACACTGAAGCTTTCTTT. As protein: CAISESTGNTEAFF.

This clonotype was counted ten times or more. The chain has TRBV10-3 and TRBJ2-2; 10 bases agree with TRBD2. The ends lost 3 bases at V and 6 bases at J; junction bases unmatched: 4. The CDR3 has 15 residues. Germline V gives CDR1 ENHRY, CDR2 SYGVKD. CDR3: CAISELAGYSGELFF. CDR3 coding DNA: TGTGCCATCAGTGAACTAGCGGGGTATTCCGGGGAGCTGTTTTTT.

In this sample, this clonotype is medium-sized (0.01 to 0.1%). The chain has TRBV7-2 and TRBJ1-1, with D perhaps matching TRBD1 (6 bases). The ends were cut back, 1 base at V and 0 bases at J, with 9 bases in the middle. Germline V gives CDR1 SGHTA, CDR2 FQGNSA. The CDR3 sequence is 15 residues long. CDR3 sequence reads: CASSLDRVMNTEAFF. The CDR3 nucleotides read TGTGCCAGCAGCTTAGACAGGGTTATGAACACTGAAGCTTTCTTT.

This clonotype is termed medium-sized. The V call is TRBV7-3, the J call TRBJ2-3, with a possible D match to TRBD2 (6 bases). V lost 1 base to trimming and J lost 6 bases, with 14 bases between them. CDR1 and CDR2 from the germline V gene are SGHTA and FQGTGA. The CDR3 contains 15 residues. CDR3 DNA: TGTGCCAGCAGCTTAAGGACTACCAGCCGGGATACGCAGTATTTT. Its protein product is CASSLRTTSRDTQYF.

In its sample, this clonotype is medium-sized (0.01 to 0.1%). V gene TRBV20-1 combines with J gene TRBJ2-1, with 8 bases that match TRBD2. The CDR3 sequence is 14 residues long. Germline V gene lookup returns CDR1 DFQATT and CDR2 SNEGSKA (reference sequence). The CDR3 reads CRAATGTSLYEQFF. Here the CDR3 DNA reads TGCAGGGCCGCAACCGGGACTAGTCTTTATGAGCAGTTCTTC.

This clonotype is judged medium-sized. The CDR3 protein is CASGDSRSSYEQYF. CDR3 in DNA: TGTGCCAGTGGGGACAGCCGGAGCTCCTACGAGCAGTACTTC. The chain uses TRBV27 and TRBJ2-7, with 7 bases lining up with TRBD1. The length of the CDR3 is 14 residues. The trim removed 9 bases at V and 0 bases at J, leaving 8 bases unmatched. The germline CDR1 and CDR2 sequences are MNHEY and SMNVEV (reference sequence).

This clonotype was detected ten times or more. CDR3: CASSEGTASWSPLHF. CDR3 DNA: TGCGCCAGCAGCGAGGGGACAGCCTCTTGGTCACCCCTCCACTTT. This chain joins TRBV10-1 and TRBJ1-6, with 7 bases lining up with TRBD1. After removal of 6 bases from V and 10 bases from J, the junction contained 12 bases not matched to a gene. In germline, CDR1 is WNHNN, CDR2 SYGVQD (reference sequence). The CDR3 length is 15 residues.

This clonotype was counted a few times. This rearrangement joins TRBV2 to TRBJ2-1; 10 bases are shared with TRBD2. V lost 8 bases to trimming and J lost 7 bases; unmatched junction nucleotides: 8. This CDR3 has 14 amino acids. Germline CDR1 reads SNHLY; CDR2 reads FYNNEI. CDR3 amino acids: CASHSGGAENEQFF. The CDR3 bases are TGTGCCAGCCACAGCGGGGGGGCCGAGAATGAGCAGTTCTTC.

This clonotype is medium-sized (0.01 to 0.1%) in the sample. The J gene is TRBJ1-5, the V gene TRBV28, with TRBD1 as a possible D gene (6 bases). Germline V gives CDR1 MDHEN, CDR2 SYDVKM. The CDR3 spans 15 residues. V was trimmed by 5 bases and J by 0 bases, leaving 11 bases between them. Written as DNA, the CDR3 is TGTGCCAGCAGTGGTAGGACAGTTAGCAATCAGCCCCAGCATTTT. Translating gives CASSGRTVSNQPQHF.